Below are 25 T cell receptor beta chains sequenced from a single sample in a study of blood T cells in healthy people across ages. Primers used in a second PCR of roughly 6 to 11 cycles were a sample-barcoded 5' primer and a J-beta primer mix. TCRdb ran MiXCR on the 5' RACE reads and lists one entry per CDR3 protein. This table holds 1.5 million to 1.9 million distinct CDR3 sequences, about 42% found once. Sequenced sample: blood. These receptors were collected from a woman between 18 and 29 years old in good health.

This clonotype was detected once. The chain joins TRBV20-1 to TRBJ2-1; the D gene is possibly TRBD2 (5 bases). Germline V gene data show CDR1 as DFQATT and CDR2 as SNEGSKA (reference sequence). V was shortened by 6 bases and J by 2 bases, with 17 bases between the two germline ends. This CDR3 comprises 15 residues. CDR3 nucleotides: TGCAGTGCCCCGAGGGCGGAGGTGACCTACAATGAGCAGTTCTTC. This encodes CSAPRAEVTYNEQFF.

This clonotype was counted many times. Given a much more abundant clone one base away, this may be a read error. The chain employs TRBV7-9 and TRBJ2-5; D call uncertain. Trimming removed 1 base from V and 3 bases from J, with 9 bases in between. From germline, CDR1 is SEHNR and CDR2 FQNEAQ (reference sequence). CDR3 length: 14 residues. CDR3 amino acids: CASSLGTMKETQYF. DNA of the CDR3: TGTGCCAGCAGCTTAGGCACCATGAAAGAGACCCAGTACTTC.

About this clonotype itself: A junction boundary mismatches the germline segment, possibly from a read error. This chain uses TRBV3-1 with TRBJ2-7; D perhaps matches TRBD1 (6 bases). This CDR3 region has 15 residues. Looked up from germline, CDR1 is LGHDT and CDR2 is YNNKEL (reference sequence). CDR3 residues: CASSHLGTSSYKQYF. The CDR3 region has the DNA TGTGCCAGCAGCCATTTAGGGACATCCTCCTACAAGCAGTACTTC.

This clonotype was seen at least ten times. One junction end disagrees with the germline gene, perhaps due to a read error. The gene calls are TRBV7-7 and TRBJ2-5; 7 bases fit TRBD1. The CDR3 spans 13 residues. Per the germline V gene, CDR1 is SSHAT and CDR2 is FNYEAQ (reference sequence). This CDR3 reads CASSQRQGETQYF. The CDR3 DNA reads TGTGCTAGCAGCCAAAGACAGGGAGAGACCCAGTACTTC.

This clonotype was recorded a few times. V is TRBV7-9 and J is TRBJ2-1, with 11 bases matching TRBD1. This CDR3 has 20 amino acids. Germline loops: CDR1 SEHNR, CDR2 FQNEAQ (reference sequence). Germline trimming cut 5 bases from V and 9 bases from J; bases unmatched to any gene: 24. CDR3 in DNA: TGTGCCAGCAGCACGAGTCCGGGACAGGGGGATATGTGGGGTATTGGTGAGCAGTTCTTC. This translates into CASSTSPGQGDMWGIGEQFF.

This clonotype was counted once. This chain connects TRBV10-3 to TRBJ2-1; the D gene could be TRBD1 or TRBD2 (5 bases each). The ends were cut back, 4 bases at V and 3 bases at J, with 19 bases in the middle. Per the germline V gene, CDR1 is ENHRY and CDR2 is SYGVKD. The CDR3 extends over 17 amino acids. The CDR3 DNA reads TGTGCCATCAGTGGGGCAAGTATGGGGGATTTCTACAATGAGCAGTTCTTC. Protein: CAISGASMGDFYNEQFF.

The chain couples TRBV7-9 to TRBJ2-1; no firm D call. CDR1 is SEHNR and CDR2 is FQNEAQ in the germline V gene (reference sequence). V was trimmed by 2 bases and J by 3 bases, leaving 14 bases between them. The length of the CDR3 is 16 residues. CDR3 coding DNA: TGTGCCAGCAGCTTAATGTACGGGTCACTCTACAATGAGCAGTTCTTC. As protein: CASSLMYGSLYNEQFF.

This clonotype was detected ten times or more. The gene calls are TRBV6-4 and TRBJ2-3, with TRBD2 matching over 9 bases. From germline, CDR1 is MRHNA and CDR2 SNTAGT. V gave up 0 bases and J gave up 1 base; unmatched junction bases: 2. The CDR3 has 16 residues. The CDR3 sequence: CASSDSSSGGTDTQYF. CDR3 nucleotides: TGTGCCAGCAGTGACTCCTCTAGCGGGGGCACAGATACGCAGTATTTT.

This clonotype has only a few counts. The chain has TRBV12-3 or TRBV12-4 and TRBJ2-3; unclear D gene. The ends were cut back, 4 bases at V and 4 bases at J, with 15 bases in the middle. The CDR3 loop spans 15 amino acids. CDR3 protein: CASSSTGQKADTQYF. The CDR3 DNA sequence: TGTGCCAGCAGTTCGACCGGTCAGAAGGCAGATACGCAGTATTTT.

This clonotype was counted between two and nine times. The chain employs TRBV20-1 and TRBJ1-2; no definite D call. Germline assignment: CDR1 DFQATT and CDR2 SNEGSKA (reference sequence). Trimming pared 1 base from V and 5 bases from J, leaving 11 bases between. The CDR3 totals 13 residues. CDR3 in amino acids: CSARAGVSYGYTF. The DNA of the CDR3 is TGCAGTGCTAGAGCGGGTGTTTCTTATGGCTACACCTTC.

The DNA for the CDR3 is TGTGCCAGCAGCGTAGGGTCACTCCGAGGCTACACCTTC. This encodes CASSVGSLRGYTF. The V gene is TRBV7-9, the J gene TRBJ1-2, with D unresolved. Germline CDR1 reads SEHNR; CDR2 reads FQNEAQ (reference sequence). The CDR3 spans 13 residues. V dropped 5 bases and J dropped 8 bases, with 15 bases sitting between them.

This clonotype turned up a few times. The chain links TRBV12-3 or TRBV12-4 to TRBJ2-1, with 11 bases matching TRBD2. Trimming took 6 bases from V and 0 from J; bases not matched to a gene: 13. The CDR3 extends over 19 amino acids. The CDR3 loop is CASSRHSSGGLRSYNEQFF. CDR3 nucleotide sequence: TGTGCCAGCAGCCGTCATTCTAGCGGGGGGCTTCGCTCCTACAATGAGCAGTTCTTC.

The chain recombines TRBV7-2 with TRBJ2-3; D perhaps matches TRBD1 (5 bases). CDR1 is SGHTA and CDR2 is FQGNSA in the germline V gene. The germline V and J ends were trimmed by 3 bases and 3 bases, with 16 bases remaining between them. There are 16 residues in the CDR3. CDR3 sequence reads: CASSFGRGSMTDTQYF. As DNA, the CDR3 is TGTGCCAGCAGCTTTGGTAGGGGTTCCATGACAGATACGCAGTATTTT. Using reference TRBV7-2 and TRBJ2-3 for the parts outside the CDR3, the full variable domain is GAGVSQSPSNKVTEKGKDVELRCDPISGHTALYWYRQSLGQGLEFLIYFQGNSAPDKSGLPSDRFSAERTGGSVSTLTIQRTQQEDSAVYLCASSFGRGSMTDTQYFGPGTRLTVL.

V and J are TRBV29-1 and TRBJ1-1; weak D call: TRBD1 (5 bases). This CDR3 has 16 residues. Germline V gene lookup returns CDR1 SQVTM and CDR2 ANQGSEA. The V end lost 4 bases, the J end lost 2 bases, and 20 bases lay between the germline ends. The CDR3 bases are TGCAGCGTTGGGGGGATCTCGGGACTCTTCAACACTGAAGCTTTCTTT. Translation gives CSVGGISGLFNTEAFF.

The CDR3 is CAISDGVNEQFF. The CDR3 DNA is TGTGCCATCAGTGATGGGGTAAATGAGCAGTTCTTC. This chain links TRBV10-3 with TRBJ2-1; no clear D. V lost 3 bases and J 7 bases, leaving 7 bases between the germline ends. Germline CDR1 ENHRY, CDR2 SYGVKD. This CDR3 is built from 12 residues.

This clonotype was seen a single time. The chain is built from TRBV5-1 and TRBJ2-1; 15 nucleotides line up with TRBD2. This CDR3 region has 18 residues. The junction had 4 bases not matched to a gene; V was cut back by 3 bases and J by 0 bases. Per germline, CDR1 SGHRS and CDR2 YFSETQ. The CDR3 region is CASSWTSGGASSYNEQFF. In DNA, the CDR3 is TGCGCCAGCAGCTGGACTAGCGGGGGGGCCAGCTCCTACAATGAGCAGTTCTTC.

V gene TRBV4-3 combines with J gene TRBJ2-5, with D uncertain. V lost 0 bases, J lost 4 bases, and 18 bases lay in between. The CDR3 spans 17 residues. Germline V gene lookup returns CDR1 LGHNA and CDR2 YSLEER. The CDR3: CASSQDRRGRYIETQYF. CDR3 bases: TGCGCCAGCAGCCAAGATAGGCGCGGCAGATACATAGAGACCCAGTACTTC.

Comments on this clonotype: This may be a read error: a much more frequent sequence differs by one nucleotide. The V gene is TRBV6-5, the J gene TRBJ2-7, with D unclear. Per germline, CDR1 MNHEY and CDR2 SVGAGI. The CDR3 totals 13 residues. The CDR3 DNA reads as TGTGTCAGCAGTTACGGGTTATCCTACGAGCAGTACTTC. It translates to CVSSYGLSYEQYF.

This clonotype was detected a few times. A much larger clone differs from this one at a single base, so this may be a read error. DNA of the CDR3: TGTGCCAGCAGCCGAAGTGAAATGGAGACCCAGTACTTC. Protein: CASSRSEMETQYF. The chain uses TRBV12-3 or TRBV12-4 and TRBJ2-5; D is undetermined. The CDR3 spans 13 residues. V was pared by 6 bases and J by 5 bases, with 13 bases between.

The chain carries TRBV28 and TRBJ2-1, with TRBD2 matching 10 bases. Germline V CDR1 and CDR2: MDHEN, SYDVKM. The V gene end was trimmed by 2 bases and the J gene end by 7 bases; junction bases not matched to a gene: 8. The CDR3 has 16 residues. Written as DNA, the CDR3 is TGTGCCAGCAGTTTAAGCCTCGCTAGCGGGAGTAATGAGCAGTTCTTC. It specifies CASSLSLASGSNEQFF.

V usage is TRBV18 and J usage is TRBJ1-1; D uncertain. Germline loops: CDR1 KGHSH, CDR2 LQKENI. The CDR3 is made up of 14 amino acids. V lost 5 bases to trimming and J lost 5 bases, with 15 bases between them. CDR3 DNA: TGTGCCAGCTCAATAGGACCCGGGAGGACTGAAGCTTTCTTT. Protein product: CASSIGPGRTEAFF.

V gene TRBV25-1 combines with J gene TRBJ2-2, with D possibly TRBD1 on 6 matching bases. Germline V gene data show CDR1 as MGHDK and CDR2 as SYGVNS. The CDR3 runs to 17 residues. Trimming left V 0 bases short and J 2 bases short, with 13 bases between. The CDR3 coding sequence is TGTGCCAGCAGTGAATATCATACAGGGTTCAACACCGGGGAGCTGTTTTTT. This translates into CASSEYHTGFNTGELFF.

The chain recombines TRBV12-3 or TRBV12-4 with TRBJ1-1, with D maybe TRBD1 (5 bases). The CDR3 has 14 amino acids. Trimming shortened V by 5 bases and J by 0 bases, and 10 bases separated the two germline ends. In DNA form, the CDR3 reads TGTGCCAGCAGTCAACAGGAGTTGAACACTGAAGCTTTCTTT. This codes for CASSQQELNTEAFF.

This clonotype has only a few counts. V gene TRBV10-3 combines with J gene TRBJ2-1; D gene unclear. Germline V lookup: CDR1 ENHRY, CDR2 SYGVKD. This CDR3 contains 14 residues. V lost 4 bases and J 0 bases, leaving 7 bases between the germline ends. The DNA of the CDR3 is TGTGCCATCAGTGCCAGGTACTCCTACAATGAGCAGTTCTTC. It yields the protein CAISARYSYNEQFF.

The V and J genes are TRBV28 and TRBJ1-5, with a weak D call TRBD1 (5 bases). The CDR3 sequence is 12 residues long. The ends were cut back, 11 bases at V and 8 bases at J, with 16 bases in the middle. Looked up from germline, CDR1 is MDHEN and CDR2 is SYDVKM. The chain's CDR3 is CALGGGGEPQHF. The CDR3 nucleotides are TGTGCCCTGGGCGGGGGTGGGGAGCCCCAGCATTTT.